Following are 23 T cell receptor beta chains from one sample sequenced in a study of OX40 agonist ivuxolimab in advanced cancers. Assay used: immunoSEQ multiplex PCR; TCRdb lists only in-frame clones, some missing. The table lists around 66,000 clones, 80% to 85% of them singletons. The specimen was CD4+ or CD8+ T cells sorted from blood, collected in a trial of the OX40 agonist ivuxolimab. Receptors originate from an adult with an advanced solid tumor such as melanoma, head and neck, liver or kidney cancer.

V gene TRBV5-4 combines with J gene TRBJ1-1; D is perhaps TRBD1 (5 bases). Germline V gene lookup returns CDR1 SGHNT and CDR2 YYREEE (reference sequence). The CDR3 loop spans 13 amino acids. Trimming left V 4 bases short and J 8 bases short, with 15 bases between. CDR3 sequence (DNA): TGTGCCAGCAGCCCTGGACGGGACGGAGAAGCTTTCTTT. It encodes CASSPGRDGEAFF.

This chain connects TRBV16 to TRBJ1-2, with D hard to call. Looked up from germline, CDR1 is KGHSY and CDR2 is FQNENV. The CDR3 runs 14 residues. Deletions cut 0 bases from V and 8 bases from J, with 13 bases between. The CDR3 DNA reads as TGTGCCAGCAGCCAATCCGATCCTGTTCAGGGCTACACCTTC. Translation: CASSQSDPVQGYTF. The whole variable domain, filled in from reference TRBV16 and TRBJ1-2, reads GEEVAQTPKHLVRGEGQKAKLYCAPIKGHSYVFWYQQVLKNEFKFLISFQNENVFDETGMPKERFSAKCLPNSPCSLEIQATKLEDSAVYFCASSQSDPVQGYTFGSGTRLTVV.

The rearrangement joins TRBV2 to TRBJ1-6; 7 bases match TRBD1. CDR3 size: 15 residues. V was clipped by 2 bases and J by 7 bases; unmatched bases: 5. Germline V gene sequence: CDR1 SNHLY, CDR2 FYNNEI. CDR3 in DNA: TGTGCCAGCAGTGAACAGGGACAGAGAAATTCACCCCTCCACTTT. It translates to CASSEQGQRNSPLHF.

The gene calls are TRBV6-5 and TRBJ1-5, with TRBD1 as a possible D gene (5 bases). In germline, CDR1 is MNHEY, CDR2 SVGAGI. V lost 8 bases and J 2 bases, leaving 16 bases between the germline ends. The CDR3 length is 15 residues. CDR3 residues: CASGAGRSGNQPQHF. The CDR3 DNA is TGTGCCAGCGGAGCAGGGCGGTCGGGCAATCAGCCCCAGCATTTT.

The chain links TRBV20-1 to TRBJ2-3, with D hard to call. V lost 6 bases and J lost 2, with 6 bases in between. CDR1 and CDR2 (germline): DFQATT, SNEGSKA (reference sequence). The length of the CDR3 is 11 residues. CDR3: CSALSTDTQYF. CDR3 in DNA: TGCAGTGCCCTCTCCACAGATACGCAGTATTTT.

V gene TRBV5-5 combines with J gene TRBJ1-1, with D tentatively TRBD1 (6 bases). The CDR3 is 16 amino acids. Trimming shortened V by 3 bases and J by 0 bases, and 15 bases separated the two germline ends. The V gene's germline CDR1 is SGHKS and CDR2 YYEKEE (reference sequence). The CDR3 protein is CASSYHAGTLNTEAFF. CDR3 DNA sequence: TGTGCCAGCAGCTACCACGCCGGGACACTGAACACTGAAGCTTTCTTT.

J is TRBJ2-3 and V is TRBV5-4, with 8 bases that match TRBD1. Trimming removed 6 bases from V and 5 bases from J; junction bases left unmatched: 8. Germline V gene data show CDR1 as SGHNT and CDR2 as YYREEE (reference sequence). The CDR3 consists of 14 residues. The CDR3 spells CASTPGTGGDTQYF. The CDR3 DNA follows: TGTGCCAGCACTCCCGGGACAGGTGGAGATACGCAGTATTTT.

This chain connects TRBV6-1 to TRBJ2-7; no definite D call. Trimming took 7 bases from V and 4 from J, leaving 14 bases between them. Germline-derived CDR1 and CDR2 are MNHNS and SASEGT. The CDR3 runs to 13 residues. CDR3 loop: CASTPTRRYEQYF. CDR3 DNA sequence: TGTGCCAGCACCCCCACTCGCCGGTACGAGCAGTACTTC.

The V gene is TRBV6-5, the J gene TRBJ1-2; unclear D gene. Per the germline V gene, CDR1 is MNHEY and CDR2 is SVGAGI. The CDR3 totals 13 residues. Trimming shortened V by 5 bases and J by 8 bases, and 15 bases separated the two germline ends. The CDR3 loop is CASSPEPLGGYTF. The CDR3 DNA is TGTGCCAGCAGTCCCGAGCCATTGGGGGGCTACACCTTC.

This chain uses TRBV7-9 with TRBJ1-5, with 7 positions matching TRBD1. CDR3 length equals 13 residues. V trimming: 5 bases; J trimming: 6 bases; junction bases outside the gene matches: 4. Per the germline V gene, CDR1 is SEHNR and CDR2 is FQNEAQ (reference sequence). This chain's CDR3 is CASSQGGSQPQHF. The CDR3 DNA is TGTGCCAGCAGCCAGGGGGGGTCTCAGCCCCAGCATTTT.

The J gene is TRBJ2-1, the V gene TRBV5-1, with a tentative D call TRBD2 (6 bases). The V end lost 1 base, the J end lost 6 bases, and 14 bases lay between the germline ends. CDR3 size: 15 residues. Germline values: CDR1 SGHRS, CDR2 YFSETQ. CDR3 in amino acids: CASSLSRTTFNEQFF. CDR3 DNA: TGCGCCAGCAGCTTGAGTAGGACTACATTCAATGAGCAGTTCTTC.

The table lists this clone with a few counts. The chain couples TRBV7-9 to TRBJ2-7; 8 bases line up with TRBD1. CDR1 and CDR2 (germline): SEHNR, FQNEAQ (reference sequence). V trimming: 3 bases; J trimming: 5 bases; junction bases outside the gene matches: 12. CDR3 length equals 16 residues. The CDR3 reads CASSFSGGRGPDEQYF. The CDR3 DNA is TGTGCCAGCAGCTTCAGCGGTGGCAGGGGGCCGGACGAGCAGTACTTC.

The chain is built from TRBV9 and TRBJ1-1, with a weak D call TRBD1 (5 bases). Trimming cost V 0 bases and J 8 bases, with 17 bases left between them. This CDR3 region has 15 residues. Germline CDR1 reads SGDLS; CDR2 reads YYNGEE. The CDR3 region has the DNA TGTGCCAGCAGCGTAGATGCCTCGGGGCTGGCAGAAGCTTTCTTT. It translates to CASSVDASGLAEAFF.

The chain employs TRBV12-2 and TRBJ2-7; TRBD1, as called in the table, went unchecked against the DNA. TRBV12-2 counts as a pseudogene. The CDR3 extends over 14 amino acids. In DNA form, the CDR3 reads TGTGCAATGGTCATGGGGACAGCTACCTACGAGCAGTACTTC. Translation gives CAMVMGTATYEQYF.

V gene TRBV2 combines with J gene TRBJ2-2; no clear D gene. The CDR3 sequence is 13 residues long. Germline CDR1 SNHLY, CDR2 FYNNEI. V was cut by 6 bases and J by 6 bases, with 11 bases left in between. The CDR3 DNA reads as TGTGCCAGCAGATCAAGACCCCCCGGGGAGCTGTTTTTT. Protein sequence: CASRSRPPGELFF.

The CDR3 nucleotides read TGTGCCAGCAGCGTAGGAACTAGCGGGGAGGAGCAGTACTTC. It codes for CASSVGTSGEEQYF. This chain joins TRBV9 and TRBJ2-7; the match to TRBD2 covers 10 bases. This CDR3 comprises 14 residues. Germline V gene sequence: CDR1 SGDLS, CDR2 YYNGEE. Trimming removed 0 bases from V and 7 bases from J; junction bases left unmatched: 4.

The rearrangement uses TRBV6-5 and TRBJ1-2; maybe TRBD1 (6 bases). Per the germline V gene, CDR1 is MNHEY and CDR2 is SVGAGI. Trimming stripped 11 bases from V and 8 bases from J, with 21 bases between. The CDR3 is 13 residues long. CDR3 in amino acids: CAGPWGPVRGYTF. The CDR3 bases are TGTGCCGGACCCTGGGGGCCGGTGAGGGGCTACACCTTC.

This clone was detected once. The chain joins TRBV25-1 to TRBJ1-3; TRBD1 is a possible D gene (6 bases). CDR1 and CDR2 (germline): MGHDK, SYGVNS. V lost 4 bases and J 0 bases, leaving 16 bases between the germline ends. CDR3 size: 17 residues. The CDR3 region has the DNA TGTGCCAGCAGTGGCCGGACAGAAGGAATCTCTGGAAACACCATATATTTT. It specifies CASSGRTEGISGNTIYF.

The genes are TRBV6-5 and TRBJ2-7, with D unresolved. Germline V gene lookup returns CDR1 MNHEY and CDR2 SVGAGI. This CDR3 has 11 amino acids. V was pared by 4 bases and J by 12 bases, with 13 bases between. The CDR3 DNA reads as TGTGCCAGCAGTTGGAGACAAATCCCGTACTTC. Its translation: CASSWRQIPYF.

The table lists this clone with a few counts. The rearrangement joins TRBV2 to TRBJ2-7, with D tentatively TRBD1 or TRBD2 (5 bases each). Between the trimmed V and J ends, which lost 5 bases and 0 bases, there was a span of 14 bases. This CDR3 region has 15 residues. Germline CDR1 reads SNHLY; CDR2 reads FYNNEI. The CDR3: CASSMGTASSYEQYF. DNA for the CDR3: TGTGCCAGCAGTATGGGGACGGCTAGCTCCTACGAGCAGTACTTC.

The chain joins TRBV19 to TRBJ2-7; the match to TRBD1 covers 8 bases. Trimming took 7 bases from V and 6 from J; bases not matched to a gene: 8. The CDR3 is made up of 13 amino acids. Germline assignment: CDR1 LNHDA and CDR2 SQIVND (reference sequence). The CDR3 is CASNRDRTSEQYF. The CDR3 bases are TGTGCCAGTAACCGGGACAGGACTTCCGAGCAGTACTTC.

J is TRBJ2-3 and V is TRBV15, with D possibly matching TRBD2 (5 bases). CDR1 is LNHNV and CDR2 is YYDKDF in the germline V gene (reference sequence). This CDR3 is built from 15 residues. Trimming shortened V by 5 bases and J by 5 bases, and 17 bases separated the two germline ends. This chain's CDR3 is CATSGRTPSGDTQYF. DNA for the CDR3: TGTGCCACCAGCGGAAGGACGCCGAGCGGAGATACGCAGTATTTT. The whole variable domain, remainder taken from reference TRBV15 and TRBJ2-3, is DAMVIQNPRYQVTQFGKPVTLSCSQTLNHNVMYWYQQKSSQAPKLLFHYYDKDFNNEADTPDNFQSRRPNTSFCFLDIRSPGLGDTAMYLCATSGRTPSGDTQYFGPGTRLTVL.

The rearrangement uses TRBV6-5 and TRBJ1-2; TRBD1 matches at 7 bases. Germline assignment: CDR1 MNHEY and CDR2 SVGAGI. V lost 6 bases and J lost 4; bases outside the gene matches: 5. This CDR3 contains 13 residues. CDR3 region: CASSVTGAYGYTF. CDR3 bases: TGTGCCAGCAGCGTCACAGGGGCCTATGGCTACACCTTC.